These T cell receptor beta chains were read from a single sample in a study of blood T cell repertoires in COVID-19. Some clones are missing from TCRdb's copy, which holds only in-frame ones; the method was immunoSEQ multiplex PCR. The sample consists of roughly 300,000 clones, 80% to 95% of them appearing once. Sequenced input: peripheral blood. All receptors come from a woman aged 30 to 39 with COVID-19, enrolled during active disease. Each CDR3 is given with its conserved first and last residue.

J gene: TRBJ2-7
V gene: TRBV11-1
CDR3 protein: CASSLVGTGDYEQYF

J gene: TRBJ1-2
V gene: TRBV3-1/TRBV3-2
CDR3 protein: CASSLRTGGGGYTF

J gene: TRBJ2-1
V gene: TRBV19
CDR3 protein: CASSRGLTSSYNEQFF

J gene: TRBJ2-7
V gene: TRBV29-1
CDR3 protein: CSVPRGPGDVYEQYF

J gene: TRBJ2-7
V gene: TRBV5-4
CDR3 protein: CASSLGPGTSGSLEQYF

J gene: TRBJ1-5
V gene: TRBV6-5
CDR3 protein: CASGDLTGAKQPQHF

J gene: TRBJ1-3
V gene: TRBV25-1
CDR3 protein: CASSDPSTGRNTIYF

J gene: TRBJ1-2
V gene: TRBV11-2
CDR3 protein: CASSFTGSRGYTF

J gene: TRBJ1-6
V gene: TRBV4-3
CDR3 protein: CASSQVWSGGRSPLHF

J gene: TRBJ1-2
V gene: TRBV28
CDR3 protein: CASSTPTDLYGYTF

J gene: TRBJ2-7
V gene: TRBV10-1
CDR3 protein: CAKGHRYEQYF

J gene: TRBJ1-2
V gene: TRBV6-5
CDR3 protein: CASSWGQRNYGYTF

J gene: TRBJ2-7
V gene: TRBV5-1
CDR3 protein: CASSLTSSYEQYF

J gene: TRBJ2-1
V gene: TRBV9
CDR3 protein: CASSDSVTPYNEQFF

J gene: TRBJ1-1
V gene: TRBV19
CDR3 protein: CASSIQQGEEVKAFF

J gene: TRBJ2-3
V gene: TRBV9
CDR3 protein: CASSPRGVAADTQYF

J gene: TRBJ1-6
V gene: TRBV4-2
CDR3 protein: CASSQDLGSPLHF

J gene: TRBJ2-7
V gene: TRBV28
CDR3 protein: CASSLPGLSYEQYF

J gene: TRBJ1-2
V gene: TRBV18
CDR3 protein: CASSRGQHYGYTF

J gene: TRBJ2-1
V gene: TRBV27
CDR3 protein: CASSIRGYNEQFF

J gene: TRBJ1-2
V gene: TRBV7-8
CDR3 protein: CASSLQDFPSAGDTF

J gene: TRBJ2-5
V gene: TRBV7-6
CDR3 protein: CASSMGQGVDVGETQYF

J gene: TRBJ2-7
V gene: TRBV28
CDR3 protein: CASSLYEQYF

J gene: TRBJ1-1
V gene: TRBV19
CDR3 protein: CASSIGMGSTEAFF

J gene: TRBJ2-5
V gene: TRBV4-2
CDR3 protein: CASSQDRGQLTQYF

J gene: TRBJ2-2
V gene: TRBV6-1
CDR3 protein: CASSEAAPGELFF

J gene: TRBJ2-2
V gene: TRBV27
CDR3 protein: CASSLSAGVDTGELFF

J gene: TRBJ2-3
V gene: TRBV7-8
CDR3 protein: CASSPASGRGGSITDTQYF

J gene: TRBJ1-6
V gene: TRBV12-5
CDR3 protein: CASDHRGLENSPLHF

J gene: TRBJ2-1
V gene: TRBV23-1
CDR3 protein: CASSQWGRGSSYNEQFF

J gene: TRBJ1-1
V gene: TRBV28
CDR3 protein: CASSQGDMNTEAFF

J gene: TRBJ1-5
V gene: TRBV30
CDR3 protein: CAWTTGGSDQPQHF

J gene: TRBJ1-4
V gene: TRBV19
CDR3 protein: CASSITERREKLFF

J gene: TRBJ2-1
V gene: TRBV13
CDR3 protein: CASSLTVSGQFF

J gene: TRBJ2-3
V gene: TRBV5-1
CDR3 protein: CASRRSSGTTDTQYF

J gene: TRBJ1-4
V gene: TRBV30
CDR3 protein: CAWGDRVLFF

J gene: TRBJ2-7
V gene: TRBV2
CDR3 protein: CASRAGTSGYEQYF

J gene: TRBJ1-1
V gene: TRBV19
CDR3 protein: CASSSTGASTEAFF

J gene: TRBJ2-7
V gene: TRBV24-1
CDR3 protein: CATSGSSYEQYF

J gene: TRBJ2-7
V gene: TRBV28
CDR3 protein: CASSDVGLEQYF

J gene: TRBJ2-7
V gene: TRBV5-5
CDR3 protein: CASSLGGGTEAYEQYF

J gene: TRBJ2-1
V gene: TRBV27
CDR3 protein: CASRDLAGGPVYNEQFF

J gene: TRBJ1-1
V gene: TRBV5-4
CDR3 protein: CASSLQGADTEAFF

J gene: TRBJ2-2
V gene: TRBV3-1/TRBV3-2
CDR3 protein: CASSSSTGELFF

J gene: TRBJ2-7
V gene: TRBV7-9
CDR3 protein: CASSARDSHSYEQYF

J gene: TRBJ2-7
V gene: TRBV20-1
CDR3 protein: CSAPEVAEQYF

J gene: TRBJ1-3
V gene: TRBV2
CDR3 protein: CASSFTGNTIYF

J gene: TRBJ1-4
V gene: TRBV2
CDR3 protein: CASSEQGRLFF

J gene: TRBJ1-5
V gene: TRBV19
CDR3 protein: CASIPDRAGNQPQHF

J gene: TRBJ2-5
V gene: TRBV6-6
CDR3 protein: CASSYSLNRAETQYF

J gene: TRBJ1-1
V gene: TRBV4-1
CDR3 protein: CASSQREGVAEAFF

J gene: TRBJ1-2
V gene: TRBV2
CDR3 protein: CASSRTGVAYGYTF